These 22 T cell receptor beta chains originate from one sample sequenced in a study of TIL therapy for anti-PD-1-resistant metastatic lung cancer. Time point specified: pre-treatment sample, taken before nivolumab and TIL therapy. Tumor tissue came from excised metastases, mostly pleural nodules or supraclavicular lymph nodes. The immunoSEQ assay was v3. Produced via immunoSEQ multiplex PCR; TCRdb's table is partial and in-frame only. Counted here are 95,000 or so clones, about three fifths occurring once; the ten biggest clones make up approximately 11%. Sample: tumor tissue, taken at baseline. The source of these receptors is a person between 25 and 79 years old with non-small cell lung cancer.

This clone was detected a few times. This chain joins TRBV24-1 and TRBJ1-5; D call uncertain. The CDR3 is 12 residues long. V was clipped by 3 bases and J by 5 bases, with 4 bases between them. CDR1 is KGHDR and CDR2 is SFDVKD in the germline V gene. The CDR3 region is CATSDKYQPQHF. The CDR3 bases are TGTGCCACCAGTGATAAGTATCAGCCCCAGCATTTT.

V gene TRBV7-2 combines with J gene TRBJ2-4; 12 nucleotides line up with TRBD2. With V trimmed by 0 bases and J by 6 bases, 9 bases remained unmatched. Looked up from germline, CDR1 is SGHTA and CDR2 is FQGNSA. The CDR3 extends over 18 amino acids. The CDR3 nucleotides are TGTGCCAGCAGCTTAGCGCGTACACTAGCGGGAGGCTCAAACATTCAGTACTTC. Its translation is CASSLARTLAGGSNIQYF.

This rearrangement joins TRBV6-2 or TRBV6-3 to TRBJ2-1; possible D gene TRBD1, 5 bases. The CDR3 sequence is 16 residues long. Looked up from germline, CDR1 is MNHEY and CDR2 is SVGEGT. V was shortened by 3 bases and J by 1 base, with 13 bases between the two germline ends. The CDR3 DNA reads TGTGCCAGCAGTTATGCGACGGCAGGGTCCTACAATGAGCAGTTCTTC. It translates to CASSYATAGSYNEQFF.

This chain uses TRBV7-9 with TRBJ2-7, with D possibly matching TRBD2 (5 bases). V lost 7 bases, J lost 2 bases, and 21 bases lay in between. CDR1 and CDR2 (germline): SEHNR, FQNEAQ (reference sequence). The CDR3 has 16 amino acids. Written as DNA, the CDR3 is TGTGCCAGCACCCTAGGAGGAGGAAAACAAACCTACGAGCAGTACTTC. Translation gives CASTLGGGKQTYEQYF.

The chain joins TRBV7-2 to TRBJ2-7; D possibly corresponds to TRBD2 (6 bases). The CDR3 extends over 15 amino acids. Germline V gene sequence: CDR1 SGHTA, CDR2 FQGNSA. Trimming removed 5 bases from V and 0 bases from J, with 14 bases in between. For the CDR3, the DNA is TGTGCCAGCAGCGACTACGGGGGTAGCTCCTACGAGCAGTACTTC. Amino acids: CASSDYGGSSYEQYF.

This clone has just one count. The chain carries TRBV4-2 and TRBJ2-7, with 8 bases that match TRBD1. CDR1 and CDR2 (germline): LGHNA, YNFKEQ. This CDR3 region has 15 residues. Germline trimming cut 2 bases from V and 8 bases from J; bases unmatched to any gene: 11. In DNA, the CDR3 is TGTGCCAGCAGCCAACGGACAGGGACTGGGGAGCAGCAGTACTTC. This codes for CASSQRTGTGEQQYF.

This chain joins TRBV10-3 and TRBJ2-1; 15 bases agree with TRBD2. The CDR3 sequence is 15 residues long. Germline CDR1 reads ENHRY; CDR2 reads SYGVKD. The V and J ends lost 5 bases and 9 bases, in that order; junction bases with no gene match: 5. The CDR3 nucleotides are TGTGCCATCAGTCCCGGGACTAGCGGGAGGCTTGAGCAGTTCTTC. Protein sequence: CAISPGTSGRLEQFF.

This chain joins TRBV18 and TRBJ2-3; TRBD2 aligns across 14 bases. Germline values: CDR1 KGHSH, CDR2 LQKENI. The CDR3 runs 16 residues. Trimming took 3 bases from V and 2 from J; bases not matched to a gene: 1. CDR3 nucleotides: TGTGCCAGCTCACCGACTAGCGGGGGGGCCACAGATACGCAGTATTTT. Residues: CASSPTSGGATDTQYF.

This chain uses TRBV5-1 with TRBJ2-2; TRBD1 is a possible D gene (5 bases). Per germline, CDR1 SGHRS and CDR2 YFSETQ. This CDR3 contains 17 residues. Trimming pared 2 bases from V and 4 bases from J, leaving 18 bases between. The CDR3 reads CASSFDTRRVATGELFF. The CDR3 DNA reads TGCGCCAGCAGCTTTGATACCCGCAGGGTTGCCACCGGGGAGCTGTTTTTT.

The table lists this clone with a few counts. The gene calls are TRBV27 and TRBJ2-1; 7 bases are shared with TRBD2. J was trimmed by 3 bases and V by 2 bases; bases with no gene match: 4. The CDR3 covers 15 residues. The V gene's germline CDR1 is MNHEY and CDR2 SMNVEV (reference sequence). The CDR3 region is CASSLAGVDYNEQFF. CDR3 in DNA: TGTGCCAGCAGTTTAGCGGGAGTTGACTACAATGAGCAGTTCTTC.

This rearrangement joins TRBV9 to TRBJ2-1; D assignment may be TRBD1 or TRBD2 (5 bases each). The CDR3 contains 16 residues. The V and J ends lost 1 base and 7 bases respectively, with 18 bases between them. The germline CDR1 and CDR2 sequences are SGDLS and YYNGEE. Here the CDR3 reads CASSVLGRGSINEQFF. The CDR3 DNA reads TGTGCCAGCAGCGTATTGGGACGGGGATCAATTAATGAGCAGTTCTTC.

The V gene is TRBV3-1 (or the pseudogene TRBV3-2), the J gene TRBJ2-7, with TRBD2 matching over 8 bases. The CDR3 extends over 16 amino acids. The ends lost 0 bases at V and 6 bases at J; junction bases unmatched: 10. Germline V gives CDR1 LGHDT, CDR2 YNNKEL (reference sequence). DNA of the CDR3: TGTGCCAGCAGCCAAGATCCCCCGGGACTAGGGTTCGAGCAGTACTTC. Its protein is CASSQDPPGLGFEQYF.

This clone was counted only a few times. The gene calls are TRBV7-9 and TRBJ2-2; D is unclear. The CDR3 spans 13 residues. V was cut by 7 bases and J by 4 bases, with 10 bases left in between. Germline values: CDR1 SEHNR, CDR2 FQNEAQ (reference sequence). The CDR3 coding sequence is TGTGCCAGCACCCCCCAATCCACCGGGGAGCTGTTTTTT. Amino acid sequence: CASTPQSTGELFF.

The chain joins TRBV28 to TRBJ2-6, with a possible D match to TRBD2 (6 bases). The CDR3 runs to 15 residues. Looked up from germline, CDR1 is MDHEN and CDR2 is SYDVKM. V was clipped by 6 bases and J by 2 bases, with 11 bases between them. The CDR3 sequence is CASRGLVTGANVLTF. The CDR3 bases are TGTGCCAGCAGGGGACTGGTTACTGGGGCCAACGTCCTGACTTTC.

The chain carries TRBV6-1 and TRBJ1-3; possibly TRBD1 for D (6 bases). CDR3 length equals 17 residues. CDR1 is MNHNS, CDR2 SASEGT, per germline. The V end was cut by 0 bases, the J end by 0 bases, with 12 bases between. The CDR3 region is CASSEAPQGFSGNTIYF. CDR3 DNA: TGTGCCAGCAGTGAAGCGCCACAGGGATTCTCTGGAAACACCATATATTTT.

The chain uses TRBV4-3 and TRBJ2-3; D gene ambiguous. V was pared by 1 base and J by 4 bases, with 6 bases between. Germline CDR1 LGHNA, CDR2 YSLEER. The CDR3 loop spans 13 amino acids. CDR3 sequence: CASSQASADTQYF. CDR3 nucleotides: TGCGCCAGCAGCCAAGCTTCGGCAGATACGCAGTATTTT.

This clone was observed once. The CDR3 nucleotides are TGCGCCAGCAGCCAAGATCGCGGGAGGAGCACAGATACGCAGTATTTT. This gives the protein CASSQDRGRSTDTQYF. The chain combines TRBV4-3 with TRBJ2-3; 8 nucleotides match TRBD2. Germline values: CDR1 LGHNA, CDR2 YSLEER. V lost 0 bases to trimming and J lost 0 bases; unmatched junction nucleotides: 2. The CDR3 is made up of 16 amino acids.

The chain links TRBV20-1 to TRBJ2-5; D remains unclear. This CDR3 has 11 residues. The V gene lost 0 bases and the J gene lost 5 bases, with 4 bases spanning the gap. The germline CDR1 and CDR2 sequences are DFQATT and SNEGSKA (reference sequence). In DNA, the CDR3 is TGCAGTGCTAGAGAGGGCGAGACCCAGTACTTC. Translation gives CSAREGETQYF.

CDR3 in DNA: TGTGCCAGCAGTTACTCGGGTACTGGGGCCAACGTCCTGACTTTC. It encodes CASSYSGTGANVLTF. The chain employs TRBV6-2 or TRBV6-3 and TRBJ2-6; D not resolved. V was trimmed by 0 bases and J by 2 bases, leaving 5 bases between them. The germline gives CDR1 MNHEY, CDR2 SVGEGT. This CDR3 region has 15 residues.

Here the CDR3 reads CASSPRGRVNTEAFF. CDR3 sequence (DNA): TGTGCCAGCAGCCCCAGGGGCAGGGTGAACACTGAAGCTTTCTTT. The chain carries TRBV7-2 and TRBJ1-1; D might be TRBD1 (6 bases). CDR3 length: 15 residues. Germline lookup yields CDR1 SGHTA and CDR2 FQGNSA. The V gene lost 5 bases and the J gene lost 0 bases, with 13 bases spanning the gap.

J is TRBJ2-1 and V is TRBV2; TRBD1 is a possible D gene (6 bases). The CDR3 has 13 amino acids. CDR1 is SNHLY and CDR2 is FYNNEI in the germline V gene. Between the trimmed V and J ends, which lost 6 bases and 9 bases, there was a span of 15 bases. CDR3 DNA: TGTGCCAGCAGGAAGGGAGAAGGGGGTGAGCAGTTCTTC. This translates into CASRKGEGGEQFF. The whole variable domain, remainder taken from reference TRBV2 and TRBJ2-1, is EPEVTQTPSHQVTQMGQEVILRCVPISNHLYFYWYRQILGQKVEFLVSFYNNEISEKSEIFDDQFSVERPDGSNFTLKIRSTKLEDSAMYFCASRKGEGGEQFFGPGTRLTVL.

This clone has just a few counts. The chain links TRBV11-2 to TRBJ2-1, with 8 positions matching TRBD2. CDR3 length: 15 residues. The germline gives CDR1 SGHAT, CDR2 FQNNGV. V was clipped by 3 bases and J by 8 bases; unmatched bases: 9. CDR3 sequence: CASSFPSGRNYEQFF. The CDR3 DNA reads as TGTGCCAGCAGCTTCCCGAGCGGGAGAAACTATGAGCAGTTCTTC.